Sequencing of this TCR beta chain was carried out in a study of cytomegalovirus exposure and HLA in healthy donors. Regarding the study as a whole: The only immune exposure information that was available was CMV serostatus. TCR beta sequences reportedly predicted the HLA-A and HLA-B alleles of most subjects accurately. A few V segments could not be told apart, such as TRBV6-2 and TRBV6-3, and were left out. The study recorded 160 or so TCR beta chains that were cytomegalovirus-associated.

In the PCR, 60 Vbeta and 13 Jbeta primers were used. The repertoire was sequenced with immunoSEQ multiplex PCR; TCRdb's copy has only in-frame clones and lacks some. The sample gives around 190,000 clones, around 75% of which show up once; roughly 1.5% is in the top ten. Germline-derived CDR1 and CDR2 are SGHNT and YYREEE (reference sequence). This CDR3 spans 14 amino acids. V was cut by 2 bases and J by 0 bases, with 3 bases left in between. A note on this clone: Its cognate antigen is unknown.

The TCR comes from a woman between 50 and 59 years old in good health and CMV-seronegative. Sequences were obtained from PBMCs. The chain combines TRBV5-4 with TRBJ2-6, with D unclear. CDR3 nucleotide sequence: TGTGCCAGCAGCTTCTTCTCTGGGGCCAACGTCCTGACTTTC. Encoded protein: CASSFFSGANVLTF.